The 17 T cell receptor beta chains reported below all come from one sample, sequenced in a study of cytomegalovirus exposure and HLA in healthy donors. Amplification used 60 Vbeta primers and 13 Jbeta primers. Sequencing used immunoSEQ multiplex PCR; TCRdb keeps in-frame clones, though not all of them. The sample comprises about 130,000 clones, 60% to 80% of which are singletons, and roughly 7% rests with the top ten. Sample: PBMCs. These receptors came from a male donor in good health and CMV-seronegative.

This clone was seen more than once but under ten times. The J gene is TRBJ1-2, the V gene TRBV5-6; D may be TRBD1 (5 bases). The CDR3 consists of 14 residues. V lost 4 bases and J 0 bases, leaving 10 bases between the germline ends. Germline V gene data show CDR1 as SGHDT and CDR2 as YYEEEE. In DNA, the CDR3 is TGTGCCAGCAGCCCTTGGGGGGCTAACTATGGCTACACCTTC. Its translation: CASSPWGANYGYTF.

This chain joins TRBV11-3 and TRBJ2-3; 11 nucleotides match TRBD2. This CDR3 spans 18 amino acids. CDR1 and CDR2 from the germline V gene are SGHNT and YENEEA. The ends lost 5 bases at V and 1 base at J; junction bases unmatched: 11. Here the CDR3 DNA reads TGTGCCAGCAGCCGATCCACTCAACTAGCGGGGGGCACAGATACGCAGTATTTT. Translation gives CASSRSTQLAGGTDTQYF. Looking up the rest from reference TRBV11-3 and TRBJ2-3 gives the full variable domain: EAGVVQSPRYKIIEKKQPVAFWCNPISGHNTLYWYLQNLGQGPELLIRYENEEAVDDSQLPKDRFSAERLKGVDSTLKIQPAELGDSAVYLCASSRSTQLAGGTDTQYFGPGTRLTVL.

The rearrangement joins TRBV28 to TRBJ1-2; 11 bases are shared with TRBD1. CDR1 and CDR2 from the germline V gene are MDHEN and SYDVKM. The CDR3 runs 15 residues. V dropped 6 bases and J dropped 5; count of bases not matched to a gene: 8. CDR3 protein: CASRSGTGGTYGYTF. Written as DNA, the CDR3 is TGTGCCAGCAGATCCGGGACAGGGGGAACGTATGGCTACACCTTC.

This chain connects TRBV5-1 to TRBJ2-3; 12 bases align to TRBD2. The CDR3 has 17 residues. The germline CDR1 and CDR2 sequences are SGHRS and YFSETQ. J gave up 4 bases and V 0 bases, and 6 bases lay outside the gene matches. CDR3 sequence reads: CASSLVTSGGPSDTQYF. In DNA, the CDR3 is TGCGCCAGCAGCTTGGTGACTAGCGGGGGTCCTTCAGATACGCAGTATTTT.

The genes are TRBV19 and TRBJ2-5; 7 nucleotides agree with TRBD2. In germline, CDR1 is LNHDA, CDR2 SQIVND (reference sequence). The CDR3 consists of 18 residues. Germline trimming cut 7 bases from V and 2 bases from J; bases unmatched to any gene: 19. The CDR3 DNA is TGTGCCAGTACTAAACGGGTAGCGGGCCCCGTTGCTCAAGAGACCCAGTACTTC. Protein sequence: CASTKRVAGPVAQETQYF.

The count of this clone is one. V gene TRBV10-2 combines with J gene TRBJ2-2; 13 bases align to TRBD2. J was trimmed by 6 bases and V by 2 bases; bases with no gene match: 3. Germline CDR1 is WSHSY and CDR2 is SAAADI. The CDR3 has 16 residues. CDR3: CASSEGLAGAPGELFF. Written as DNA, the CDR3 is TGCGCCAGCAGTGAGGGACTAGCGGGGGCCCCCGGGGAGCTGTTTTTT.

The rearrangement uses TRBV27 and TRBJ2-5; 9 bases are shared with TRBD1. With V trimmed by 8 bases and J by 2 bases, 6 bases remained unmatched. This CDR3 comprises 14 residues. Germline CDR1 reads MNHEY; CDR2 reads SMNVEV (reference sequence). DNA for the CDR3: TGTGCCAGCGCGCGCGGGACAGGGCAAGAGACCCAGTACTTC. Its protein product is CASARGTGQETQYF.

This clone was observed a handful of times. The gene calls are TRBV2 and TRBJ2-1; perhaps TRBD2 as D (5 bases). CDR3 size: 13 residues. Trimming removed 8 bases at V and 6 bases at J, with 14 bases between. Germline loops: CDR1 SNHLY, CDR2 FYNNEI. The CDR3 spells CASALGEFNEQFF. In DNA, the CDR3 is TGTGCCAGCGCGCTCGGGGAATTCAATGAGCAGTTCTTC.

This rearrangement joins TRBV6-1 to TRBJ1-2, with D hard to call. The CDR3 consists of 13 residues. Germline CDR1 MNHNS, CDR2 SASEGT. V was trimmed by 7 bases and J by 8 bases, leaving 17 bases between them. The CDR3, as DNA: TGTGCCAGCACCCCGGCAACAAGGCGGGGCTACACCTTC. Its protein product is CASTPATRRGYTF.

The J gene is TRBJ2-1, the V gene TRBV9; 9 bases fit TRBD2. Germline-derived CDR1 and CDR2 are SGDLS and YYNGEE. The CDR3 totals 16 residues. V was pared by 4 bases and J by 7 bases, with 12 bases of the junction left unmatched. CDR3 amino acids: CASSPEAGGAGNEQFF. CDR3 DNA sequence: TGTGCCAGCAGCCCTGAGGCGGGGGGGGCGGGAAATGAGCAGTTCTTC.

The chain employs TRBV10-3 and TRBJ2-1, with TRBD2 matching 10 bases. This CDR3 has 15 residues. J was trimmed by 9 bases and V by 0 bases; bases with no gene match: 5. The V gene's germline CDR1 is ENHRY and CDR2 SYGVKD. CDR3 residues: CAISESSGRGGEQFF. The CDR3 DNA reads TGTGCCATCAGTGAGTCGAGCGGGAGGGGGGGTGAGCAGTTCTTC.

The V gene is TRBV9, the J gene TRBJ1-6, with D possibly being TRBD1 (5 bases). The CDR3 is 15 amino acids. Germline CDR1 reads SGDLS; CDR2 reads YYNGEE. Trimming took off 4 bases at V and 9 bases at J, with 17 bases between the two ends. CDR3 in amino acids: CASSRAGEAGSPLHF. The CDR3 DNA is TGTGCCAGCAGCCGGGCGGGGGAAGCGGGTTCACCCCTCCACTTT.

This chain links TRBV4-3 with TRBJ2-7; TRBD1 matches at 8 bases. CDR1 and CDR2 from the germline V gene are LGHNA and YSLEER. V lost 5 bases to trimming and J lost 4 bases; unmatched junction nucleotides: 7. The length of the CDR3 is 14 residues. The CDR3 coding sequence is TGCGCCAGCAGCGATGGACAGGGTTCATACGAGCAGTACTTC. Its translation is CASSDGQGSYEQYF.

The rearrangement joins TRBV11-1 to TRBJ2-6, with 7 bases fitting TRBD2. There are 17 residues in the CDR3. V dropped 1 base and J dropped 2; count of bases not matched to a gene: 5. Looked up from germline, CDR1 is SGHAT and CDR2 is FQDESV (reference sequence). This chain's CDR3 is CASSLGGEGTGANVLTF. CDR3 DNA sequence: TGTGCCAGCAGCTTAGGCGGGGAGGGGACTGGGGCCAACGTCCTGACTTTC. The full variable domain, completed using reference TRBV11-1 and TRBJ2-6, is EAEVAQSPRYKITEKSQAVAFWCDPISGHATLYWYRQILGQGPELLVQFQDESVVDDSQLPKDRFSAERLKGVDSTLKIQPAELGDSAMYLCASSLGGEGTGANVLTFGAGSRLTVL.

This clone was seen more than once but under ten times. The DNA for the CDR3 is TGCGCCAGCAGCCAAGATGTTAGAAAGACCCAGTACTTC. This translates into CASSQDVRKTQYF. This sequence joins TRBV4-3 and TRBJ2-5; unclear D gene. The length of the CDR3 is 13 residues. V lost 0 bases to trimming and J lost 6 bases, with 8 bases between them. From germline, CDR1 is LGHNA and CDR2 YSLEER.

The chain couples TRBV2 to TRBJ1-1; perhaps TRBD1 as D (5 bases). CDR3 size: 17 residues. V was clipped by 5 bases and J by 1 base, with 20 bases between them. The germline CDR1 and CDR2 sequences are SNHLY and FYNNEI. The CDR3 DNA follows: TGTGCCAGCAGTTATCCCATCGTTCCAGGGCGGAACACTGAAGCTTTCTTT. Residues: CASSYPIVPGRNTEAFF. Using reference TRBV2 and TRBJ1-1 for the parts outside the CDR3, the full variable domain is EPEVTQTPSHQVTQMGQEVILRCVPISNHLYFYWYRQILGQKVEFLVSFYNNEISEKSEIFDDQFSVERPDGSNFTLKIRSTKLEDSAMYFCASSYPIVPGRNTEAFFGQGTRLTVV.

The J gene is TRBJ2-5, the V gene TRBV9, with D hard to call. Germline CDR1 SGDLS, CDR2 YYNGEE. This CDR3 has 17 amino acids. V shed 3 bases and J shed 0 bases, with 18 bases lying between them. The CDR3 sequence is CASSATSSRMNQETQYF. The CDR3 DNA follows: TGTGCCAGCAGCGCCACCAGTTCTAGAATGAACCAAGAGACCCAGTACTTC.